Presented here are 22 T cell receptor beta chains from one specimen sequenced in a study of control samples from healthy donors and cancer patients. Method: immunoSEQ multiplex PCR; TCRdb's copy keeps in-frame clones and lacks some. The table includes roughly 130,000 clones, roughly 91% detected once. Sequenced material: PBMCs. The source of these receptors is a man aged 45 to 65 with head and neck cancer.

This clone was detected only once. This rearrangement joins TRBV6-1 to TRBJ1-1, with a tentative D call TRBD1 (5 bases). The V end was cut by 3 bases, the J end by 11 bases, with 13 bases between. The CDR3 loop spans 12 amino acids. The germline V gene encodes CDR1 MNHNS and CDR2 SASEGT. The CDR3 here is CASSETTVEAFF. The CDR3 coding sequence is TGTGCCAGCAGTGAGACGACAGTTGAGGCTTTCTTT.

This sequence joins TRBV6-5 and TRBJ1-5, with D tentatively TRBD1 (5 bases). This CDR3 region has 14 residues. The germline V gene has CDR1 MNHEY and CDR2 SVGAGI. The V gene lost 0 bases and the J gene lost 11 bases, with 14 bases spanning the gap. The CDR3 DNA reads TGTGCCAGCAGTTACTCTAGGCAGGGCGGAACCCAGCATTTT. This codes for CASSYSRQGGTQHF.

Worth noting for this clone: This same CDR3 is encoded by further DNA sequences in the sample. The V and J genes are TRBV9 and TRBJ1-1; the D is unclear. There are 13 residues in the CDR3. Germline V CDR1 and CDR2: SGDLS, YYNGEE. The V end lost 0 bases, the J end lost 2 bases, and 5 bases lay between the germline ends. The chain's CDR3 is CASSVGDNTEAFF. CDR3 nucleotides: TGTGCCAGCAGCGTAGGAGATAACACTGAAGCTTTCTTT.

This chain uses TRBV10-2 with TRBJ2-5; 9 nucleotides match TRBD1. J gave up 5 bases and V 6 bases, and 10 bases lay outside the gene matches. The CDR3 consists of 15 residues. Germline V gives CDR1 WSHSY, CDR2 SAAADI. CDR3 protein: CASRTPGTGLETQYF. In nucleotides, the CDR3 is TGCGCCAGCAGAACTCCCGGGACAGGGCTTGAGACCCAGTACTTC.

The genes are TRBV19 and TRBJ1-1; 7 bases map to TRBD1. The V and J ends lost 5 bases and 12 bases, in that order; junction bases with no gene match: 9. Germline loops: CDR1 LNHDA, CDR2 SQIVND (reference sequence). The CDR3 totals 12 residues. CDR3 sequence reads: CASSRGTARTFF. CDR3 sequence (DNA): TGTGCCAGTAGTCGCGGGACAGCCAGAACTTTCTTT.

V is TRBV5-1 and J is TRBJ1-2; D uncertain. The CDR3 has 14 residues. Germline CDR1 reads SGHRS; CDR2 reads YFSETQ. Trimming left V 0 bases short and J 0 bases short, with 6 bases between. CDR3 nucleotides: TGCGCCAGCAGCTTGGGGGTAGCTAACTATGGCTACACCTTC. Translation gives CASSLGVANYGYTF.

The genes are TRBV2 and TRBJ1-4; D remains ambiguous. Germline-derived CDR1 and CDR2 are SNHLY and FYNNEI. The CDR3 runs 15 residues. Trimming took off 4 bases at V and 0 bases at J, with 9 bases between the two ends. The DNA of the CDR3 is TGTGCCAGCAGTGCGGCAGCGGCAACTAATGAAAAACTGTTTTTT. It translates to CASSAAAATNEKLFF.

The chain is built from TRBV6-6 and TRBJ1-2; D gene ambiguous. Trimming pared 0 bases from V and 7 bases from J, leaving 9 bases between. This CDR3 is 13 amino acids long. Per germline, CDR1 MNHNY and CDR2 SVGAGI (reference sequence). This chain's CDR3 is CASSYSTDRGYTF. In DNA, the CDR3 is TGTGCCAGCAGTTACTCGACTGACCGTGGCTACACCTTC.

The chain employs TRBV6-2 or TRBV6-3 and TRBJ1-3, with D perhaps matching TRBD1 (5 bases). The V gene's germline CDR1 is MNHEY and CDR2 SVGEGT. The CDR3 consists of 15 residues. V gave up 1 base and J gave up 5 bases, with 12 bases separating them. CDR3: CASSYFQGPRNTIYF. Written as DNA, the CDR3 is TGTGCCAGCAGTTACTTCCAGGGACCGCGAAACACCATATATTTT.

The chain is built from TRBV20-1 and TRBJ1-3; D remains ambiguous. The germline V gene has CDR1 DFQATT and CDR2 SNEGSKA (reference sequence). The CDR3 length is 11 residues. V was pared by 6 bases and J by 2 bases, with 5 bases between. CDR3 protein: CSATAGNTIYF. The CDR3, as DNA: TGCAGTGCCACGGCTGGAAACACCATATATTTT.

The genes are TRBV9 and TRBJ1-1; no firm D call. The germline gives CDR1 SGDLS, CDR2 YYNGEE. The germline V and J ends were trimmed by 2 bases and 4 bases, with 12 bases remaining between them. The CDR3 consists of 14 residues. The CDR3 sequence is CASSVGRTRTEAFF. For the CDR3, the DNA is TGTGCCAGCAGCGTGGGTCGGACGCGCACTGAAGCTTTCTTT.

This clone has a single count. The chain carries TRBV5-1 and TRBJ1-4; 8 bases align to TRBD1. The junction had 0 bases not matched to a gene; V was cut back by 0 bases and J by 5 bases. CDR3 length: 14 residues. Per the germline V gene, CDR1 is SGHRS and CDR2 is YFSETQ. The CDR3 is CASSLGTGNEKLFF. The CDR3, as DNA: TGCGCCAGCAGCTTGGGGACAGGGAATGAAAAACTGTTTTTT.

The V call is TRBV18, the J call TRBJ1-1; 10 bases are a match to TRBD1. CDR1 KGHSH and CDR2 LQKENI come from the germline V gene. Germline trimming cut 3 bases from V and 0 bases from J; bases unmatched to any gene: 10. The CDR3 consists of 18 residues. CDR3 DNA: TGTGCCAGCTCACCTTTTACGAGACAGGGGGCGGTGAACACTGAAGCTTTCTTT. Translated, it gives CASSPFTRQGAVNTEAFF.

This clone was recorded only once. The rearrangement links TRBV3-1 (or the pseudogene TRBV3-2) to TRBJ2-2, with D hard to call. Germline loops: CDR1 LGHDT, CDR2 YNNKEL (reference sequence). Deletions cut 4 bases from V and 1 base from J, with 4 bases between. This CDR3 is built from 13 residues. The CDR3 region is CASSLRNTGELFF. The CDR3 DNA reads as TGTGCCAGCAGCCTCAGGAACACCGGGGAGCTGTTTTTT.

This chain links TRBV2 with TRBJ1-1, with a possible D match to TRBD1 (6 bases). V dropped 0 bases and J dropped 7 bases, with 9 bases sitting between them. The CDR3 runs to 13 residues. The germline CDR1 and CDR2 sequences are SNHLY and FYNNEI. CDR3 nucleotide sequence: TGTGCCAGCAGTGAAGCGGGGGCCGGTGAAGCTTTCTTT. This sequence encodes CASSEAGAGEAFF. The whole variable domain, remainder taken from reference TRBV2 and TRBJ1-1, is EPEVTQTPSHQVTQMGQEVILRCVPISNHLYFYWYRQILGQKVEFLVSFYNNEISEKSEIFDDQFSVERPDGSNFTLKIRSTKLEDSAMYFCASSEAGAGEAFFGQGTRLTVV.

This clone was observed once. The rearrangement joins TRBV15 to TRBJ1-2; D gene ambiguous. Germline CDR1 and CDR2: LNHNV and YYDKDF (reference sequence). This CDR3 has 13 amino acids. V gave up 3 bases and J gave up 5 bases, with 10 bases separating them. This CDR3 is CATSSKGSYGYTF. CDR3 DNA sequence: TGTGCCACCAGCAGCAAGGGTAGTTATGGCTACACCTTC.

This chain links TRBV15 with TRBJ2-7; TRBD1 is a possible D gene (6 bases). The germline gives CDR1 LNHNV, CDR2 YYDKDF (reference sequence). The ends were cut back, 0 bases at V and 1 base at J, with 13 bases in the middle. This CDR3 spans 16 amino acids. The CDR3: CATSREGAGASYEQYF. The CDR3 DNA is TGTGCCACCAGCAGAGAGGGGGCAGGGGCATCCTACGAGCAGTACTTC.

V gene TRBV28 combines with J gene TRBJ2-5, with no clear D. Germline assignment: CDR1 MDHEN and CDR2 SYDVKM. Trimming pared 6 bases from V and 4 bases from J, leaving 18 bases between. The CDR3 is 15 amino acids. The CDR3: CASRVRAQSRETQYF. The CDR3 DNA sequence: TGTGCCAGCAGAGTAAGAGCCCAAAGTCGAGAGACCCAGTACTTC.

The V gene is TRBV9, the J gene TRBJ2-2; D gene uncertain. This CDR3 is built from 14 residues. Germline V gene data show CDR1 as SGDLS and CDR2 as YYNGEE. Deletions cut 0 bases from V and 3 bases from J, with 6 bases between. The DNA for the CDR3 is TGTGCCAGCAGCGTAGAAGGAGACACCGGGGAGCTGTTTTTT. This encodes CASSVEGDTGELFF.

This rearrangement joins TRBV30 to TRBJ2-3, with 7 bases lining up with TRBD2. The CDR3 runs to 12 residues. Per the germline V gene, CDR1 is GTSNPN and CDR2 is SVGIG (reference sequence). The CDR3 DNA follows: TGTGCGGGAGGGGCAGTTGGATATACGCAGTATTTT. It yields the protein CAGGAVGYTQYF.

The chain recombines TRBV4-3 with TRBJ2-2; 9 bases line up with TRBD2. Trimming cost V 0 bases and J 5 bases; bases outside gene matches: 10. The CDR3 extends over 18 amino acids. From germline, CDR1 is LGHNA and CDR2 YSLEER. CDR3 amino acids: CASSQEMVAGGPTGELFF. The CDR3 nucleotides are TGCGCCAGCAGCCAAGAAATGGTGGCGGGGGGGCCGACCGGGGAGCTGTTTTTT.

The chain is built from TRBV28 and TRBJ1-5; D may be TRBD1 (5 bases). The CDR3 is 13 residues long. CDR1 and CDR2 from the germline V gene are MDHEN and SYDVKM. Trimming cost V 3 bases and J 11 bases, with 14 bases left between them. This chain's CDR3 is CASSFLGARAQHF. The CDR3 DNA sequence: TGTGCCAGCAGTTTTCTCGGGGCCAGGGCCCAGCATTTT.